This entry lists 16 T cell receptor beta chains sequenced from one sample in a study of beta chain features in type 1 diabetes. Expressed TCRB transcripts were sequenced because the entire RNA isolate underwent reverse transcription. Method: immunoSEQ multiplex PCR; TCRdb's copy keeps in-frame clones and lacks some. This sample has around 340,000 clones, with 20% found just once. Source material: naive CD4+ T cells from blood. These receptors originate from a woman aged 18-29 years in good health.

V is TRBV11-1 and J is TRBJ2-4, with 7 bases aligning to TRBD1. CDR3 length: 13 amino acids. Germline loops: CDR1 SGHAT, CDR2 FQDESV (reference sequence). The V and J ends lost 3 bases and 5 bases, in that order; junction bases with no gene match: 1. The CDR3 DNA reads TGTGCCAGCAGCTTCACAGGGGAAAACATTCAGTACTTC. Its translation: CASSFTGENIQYF.

The chain carries TRBV15 and TRBJ2-6; D remains unclear. This CDR3 spans 15 amino acids. Germline CDR1 and CDR2: LNHNV and YYDKDF (reference sequence). The germline V and J ends were trimmed by 1 base and 0 bases, with 4 bases remaining between them. CDR3 in DNA: TGTGCCACCAGCAGAGTGGCCTCTGGGGCCAACGTCCTGACTTTC. Its protein is CATSRVASGANVLTF. Full variable domain (rest looked up from reference TRBV15 and TRBJ2-6): DAMVIQNPRYQVTQFGKPVTLSCSQTLNHNVMYWYQQKSSQAPKLLFHYYDKDFNNEADTPDNFQSRRPNTSFCFLDIRSPGLGDTAMYLCATSRVASGANVLTFGAGSRLTVL.

This clone was recorded a few times. The rearrangement uses TRBV2 and TRBJ2-1; TRBD1 aligns across 10 bases. The ends lost 7 bases at V and 5 bases at J; junction bases unmatched: 5. Germline CDR1 is SNHLY and CDR2 is FYNNEI. The CDR3 totals 14 residues. Here the CDR3 DNA reads TGTGCCAGCACTCGGGACAGGGGTAACAATGAGCAGTTCTTC. Its protein product is CASTRDRGNNEQFF.

This clone was seen a handful of times. CDR3 region: CASSPTSPSEQYF. The DNA for the CDR3 is TGCGCCAGCAGCCCGACCAGTCCTAGCGAGCAGTACTTC. This sequence joins TRBV5-1 and TRBJ2-7; D not certain. CDR3 length equals 13 residues. V lost 4 bases and J lost 6, with 14 bases in between. CDR1 and CDR2 from the germline V gene are SGHRS and YFSETQ.

This clone was recorded a few times. V usage is TRBV5-6 and J usage is TRBJ1-5, with 7 bases lining up with TRBD1. V lost 0 bases to trimming and J lost 3 bases; unmatched junction nucleotides: 3. This CDR3 has 15 amino acids. In germline, CDR1 is SGHDT, CDR2 YYEEEE. CDR3 loop: CASSLEGTDNQPQHF. The CDR3 DNA reads as TGTGCCAGCAGCTTGGAAGGGACAGACAATCAGCCCCAGCATTTT.

The chain is built from TRBV6-5 and TRBJ1-6, with a tentative D call TRBD1 (5 bases). V dropped 9 bases and J dropped 7 bases, with 16 bases sitting between them. Germline V CDR1 and CDR2: MNHEY, SVGAGI. There are 14 residues in the CDR3. For the CDR3, the DNA is TGTGCCAGTCGGACATACTTTATGAATTCACCCCTCCACTTT. Its protein product is CASRTYFMNSPLHF.

This clone has only a few counts. The chain recombines TRBV6-5 with TRBJ1-5; 7 nucleotides agree with TRBD1. The CDR3 is made up of 15 amino acids. The germline gives CDR1 MNHEY, CDR2 SVGAGI. After removal of 2 bases from V and 1 base from J, the junction contained 2 bases not matched to a gene. CDR3: CASSYDRASNQPQHF. Written as DNA, the CDR3 is TGTGCCAGCAGTTACGACAGGGCAAGCAATCAGCCCCAGCATTTT.

The chain couples TRBV19 to TRBJ2-7; D might be TRBD2 (6 bases). Deletions cut 5 bases from V and 3 bases from J, with 17 bases between. There are 15 residues in the CDR3. Germline values: CDR1 LNHDA, CDR2 SQIVND (reference sequence). CDR3 sequence: CASSREAGSIYEQYF. CDR3 coding DNA: TGTGCCAGTAGTCGTGAGGCGGGGAGCATCTACGAGCAGTACTTC.

For this clone: Other DNA sequences from this sample encode an identical CDR3 as well. The chain employs TRBV5-1 and TRBJ2-5; D not resolved. This CDR3 has 11 residues. The germline V and J ends were trimmed by 5 bases and 3 bases, with 5 bases remaining between them. The germline V gene encodes CDR1 SGHRS and CDR2 YFSETQ. The CDR3 region has the DNA TGCGCCAGCAGGTCTGAAGAGACCCAGTACTTC. Its protein product is CASRSEETQYF.

This chain joins TRBV7-2 and TRBJ1-1, with TRBD1 matching 9 bases. CDR1 is SGHTA and CDR2 is FQGNSA in the germline V gene. V lost 5 bases to trimming and J lost 5 bases; unmatched junction nucleotides: 9. This CDR3 region has 15 residues. CDR3 in DNA: TGTGCCAGCAGCCCTCAGACAGGGGGAGATACTGAAGCTTTCTTT. This gives the protein CASSPQTGGDTEAFF.

This clone came up a few times. The rearrangement joins TRBV30 to TRBJ2-5; D gene uncertain. There are 12 residues in the CDR3. The germline CDR1 and CDR2 sequences are GTSNPN and SVGIG (reference sequence). Trimming shortened V by 4 bases and J by 5 bases, and 11 bases separated the two germline ends. For the CDR3, the DNA is TGTGCCTGGAAGACATATAGGGAGACCCAGTACTTC. Translating gives CAWKTYRETQYF.

This clone has just a few counts. V is TRBV13 and J is TRBJ2-7; 7 positions match TRBD1. J gave up 3 bases and V 5 bases, and 7 bases lay outside the gene matches. In germline, CDR1 is PRHDT, CDR2 FYEKMQ (reference sequence). The length of the CDR3 is 14 residues. The CDR3 sequence is CASSQRQGVYEQYF. The CDR3 DNA follows: TGTGCCAGCAGCCAAAGACAGGGCGTCTACGAGCAGTACTTC. Full variable domain (remainder filled in from reference TRBV13 and TRBJ2-7): AAGVIQSPRHLIKEKRETATLKCYPIPRHDTVYWYQQGPGQDPQFLISFYEKMQSDKGSIPDRFSAQQFSDYHSELNMSSLELGDSALYFCASSQRQGVYEQYFGPGTRLTVT.

The CDR3 DNA sequence: TGTGCCAGCTCACCACCGGGCCTTACACCTTCACCCCTCCACTTT. Translated, it gives CASSPPGLTPSPLHF. The V call is TRBV18, the J call TRBJ1-6; the D is unclear. Germline-derived CDR1 and CDR2 are KGHSH and LQKENI. Trimming stripped 0 bases from V and 9 bases from J, with 12 bases between. The CDR3 length is 15 residues.

The rearrangement links TRBV29-1 to TRBJ2-5, with a tentative D call TRBD2 (5 bases). Trimming shortened V by 7 bases and J by 5 bases, and 17 bases separated the two germline ends. The germline CDR1 and CDR2 sequences are SQVTM and ANQGSEA. CDR3 length: 13 amino acids. The CDR3 loop reads CSAGVGATETQYF. The CDR3 DNA sequence: TGCAGCGCCGGGGTCGGAGCCACGGAGACCCAGTACTTC. The whole variable domain, filled in from reference TRBV29-1 and TRBJ2-5, reads SAVISQKPSRDICQRGTSLTIQCQVDSQVTMMFWYRQQPGQSLTLIATANQGSEATYESGFVIDKFPISRPNLTFSTLTVSNMSPEDSSIYLCSAGVGATETQYFGPGTRLLVL.

V and J are TRBV5-1 and TRBJ2-7; perhaps TRBD1 as D (7 bases). The ends were cut back, 3 bases at V and 4 bases at J, with 23 bases in the middle. The CDR3 sequence is 17 residues long. CDR1 SGHRS and CDR2 YFSETQ come from the germline V gene. This CDR3 reads CASSSISGSGGFYEQYF. The CDR3 DNA is TGCGCCAGCAGCTCAATCTCGGGGTCAGGGGGGTTTTACGAGCAGTACTTC.

There are a few counts of this clone. V and J are TRBV2 and TRBJ2-7, with TRBD1 matching over 7 bases. Germline V lookup: CDR1 SNHLY, CDR2 FYNNEI. J was trimmed by 5 bases and V by 4 bases; bases with no gene match: 8. This CDR3 is 14 amino acids long. DNA for the CDR3: TGTGCCAGCAGTGGAGAGGCAGGGGGTCACGAGCAGTACTTC. This encodes CASSGEAGGHEQYF.